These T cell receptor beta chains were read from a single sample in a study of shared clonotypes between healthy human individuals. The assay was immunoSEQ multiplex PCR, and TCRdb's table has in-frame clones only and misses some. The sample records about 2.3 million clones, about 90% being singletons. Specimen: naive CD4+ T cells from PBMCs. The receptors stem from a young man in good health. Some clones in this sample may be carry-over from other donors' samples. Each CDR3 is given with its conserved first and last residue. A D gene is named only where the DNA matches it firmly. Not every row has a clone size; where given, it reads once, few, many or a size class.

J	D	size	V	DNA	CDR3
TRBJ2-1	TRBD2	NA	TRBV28	TGTGCCAGCAGACTAGCGGGAGGGCCGTACAATGAGCAGTTCTTC	CASRLAGGPYNEQFF
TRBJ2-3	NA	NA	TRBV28	TGTGCCAGCAGCCTCAGACCAGATACGCAGTATTTT	CASSLRPDTQYF
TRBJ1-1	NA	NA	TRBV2	TGTGCCAGTAAATGGGGGGCTGGAGCTTTCTTT	CASKWGAGAFF
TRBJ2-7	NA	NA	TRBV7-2	TGTGCCAGCAGCTTACAGGGTTATGAGCAGTACTTC	CASSLQGYEQYF
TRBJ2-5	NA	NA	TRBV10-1	TGCGCCAGCCGAATAGGACGGAAGGGAGAGACCCAGTACTTC	CASRIGRKGETQYF
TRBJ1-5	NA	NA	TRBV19	TGTGCCAGTAGTATAGAGACAGGTCTAAATCAGCCCCAGCATTTT	CASSIETGLNQPQHF
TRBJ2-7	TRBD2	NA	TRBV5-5	TGTGCCAGCAGCCCGGGACTAGAGCGCCACGAGCAGTACTTC	CASSPGLERHEQYF
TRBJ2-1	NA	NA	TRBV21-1	TGTGCCAGCAGCAAAGGGGGTAGCGGGAGAAATGAGCAGTTCTTC	CASSKGGSGRNEQFF
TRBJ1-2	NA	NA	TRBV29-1	TGCAGCGTTGCAGGACTGAACTATGGCTACACCTTC	CSVAGLNYGYTF
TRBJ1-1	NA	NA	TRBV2	TGTGCCAGCGGAGCCTTTTTAGGGGGGACTGAAGCTTTCTTT	CASGAFLGGTEAFF
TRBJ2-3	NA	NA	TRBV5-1	TGCGCCAGCAGCCTACTCACAGATACGCAGTATTTT	CASSLLTDTQYF
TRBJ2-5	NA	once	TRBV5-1	TGCGCCAGCACCTATTGGGCAGGGGTCCAAGAGACCCAGTACTTC	CASTYWAGVQETQYF
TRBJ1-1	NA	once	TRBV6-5	TGTGCCAGCCTTAGGGATACTGAAGCTTTCTTT	CASLRDTEAFF
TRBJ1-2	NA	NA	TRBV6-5	TGTGCCAGCAGCACAAAGTTGGGCAGGGCGGCTGGCTACACCTTC	CASSTKLGRAAGYTF
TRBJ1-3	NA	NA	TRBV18	TGTGCCAGCTCGCCGACGGGGCCCCAGAGCTCTGGAAACACCATATATTTT	CASSPTGPQSSGNTIYF
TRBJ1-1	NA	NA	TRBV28	TGTGCCAGCAGTTACCTCATGGGTGAAGCTTTCTTT	CASSYLMGEAFF
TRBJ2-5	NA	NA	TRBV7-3	TGTGCCAGCAGCTTAGCCGCAGGGCAAGAGACCCAGTACTTC	CASSLAAGQETQYF
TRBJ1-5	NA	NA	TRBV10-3	TGTGCCATCAGTGACCTCGACCCCCGGGGCAATCAGCCCCAGCATTTT	CAISDLDPRGNQPQHF
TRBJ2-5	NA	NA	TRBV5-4	TGTGCCAGCTCCCGGTCCGAAGTTAAAGAGACCCAGTACTTC	CASSRSEVKETQYF
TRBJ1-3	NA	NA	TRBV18	TGTGCCAGCTCACCAGCGGGACACTCCTCTGGAAACACCATATATTTT	CASSPAGHSSGNTIYF
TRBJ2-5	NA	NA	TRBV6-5	TGCGCCAGCCGCCGGGGTAGGGAAGAGACCCAGTACTTC	CASRRGREETQYF
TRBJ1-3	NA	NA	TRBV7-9	TGTGCCAGCAGCCTAAGCGAGGGAACTGGAAACACCATATATTTT	CASSLSEGTGNTIYF
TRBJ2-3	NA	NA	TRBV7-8	TGTGCCAGCAGCTTAGGAGGCAGGTATAGCACAGATACGCAGTATTTT	CASSLGGRYSTDTQYF
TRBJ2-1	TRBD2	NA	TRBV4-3	TGCGCCAGCAGCCCCCGGACTAGCGGCACGCTCTACAATGAGCAGTTCTTC	CASSPRTSGTLYNEQFF